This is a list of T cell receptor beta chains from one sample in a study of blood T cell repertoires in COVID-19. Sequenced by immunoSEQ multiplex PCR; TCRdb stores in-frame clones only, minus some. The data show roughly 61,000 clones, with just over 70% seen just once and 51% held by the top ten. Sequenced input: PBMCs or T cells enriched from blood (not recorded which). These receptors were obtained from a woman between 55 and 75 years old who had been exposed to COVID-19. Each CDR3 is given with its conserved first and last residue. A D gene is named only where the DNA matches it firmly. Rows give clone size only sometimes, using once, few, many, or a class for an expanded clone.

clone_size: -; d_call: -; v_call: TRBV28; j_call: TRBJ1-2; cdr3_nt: TGTGCCAGCAGAGAAGTCTGGGGGCGCGGTGGCTACACCTTC; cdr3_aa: CASREVWGRGGYTF
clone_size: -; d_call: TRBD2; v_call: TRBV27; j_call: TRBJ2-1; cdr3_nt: TGTGCCAGCAGTTTTACCGGGACTAGCGGGAGCGGAGAGCAGTTCTTC; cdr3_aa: CASSFTGTSGSGEQFF
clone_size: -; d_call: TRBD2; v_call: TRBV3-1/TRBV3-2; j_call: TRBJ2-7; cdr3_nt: TGTGCCAGAGGGAGGAGCGGGAGGGCCGGGTACGAGCAGTACTTC; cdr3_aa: CARGRSGRAGYEQYF
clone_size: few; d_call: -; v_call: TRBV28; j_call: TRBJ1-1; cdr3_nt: TGTGCCAGCAGTTTTGGGCAGGCTGAAGCTTTCTTT; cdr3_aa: CASSFGQAEAFF
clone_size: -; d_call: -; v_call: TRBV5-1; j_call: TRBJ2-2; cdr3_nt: TGCGCCAGCAGCTTGTTTGGAGCTAACACCGGGGAGCTGTTTTTT; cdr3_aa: CASSLFGANTGELFF
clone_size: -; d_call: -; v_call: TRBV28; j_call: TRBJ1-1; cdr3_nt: TGTGCCAGCATAAGGGGCTCTTTCGACAGAAAAGCTTTCTTT; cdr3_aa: CASIRGSFDRKAFF
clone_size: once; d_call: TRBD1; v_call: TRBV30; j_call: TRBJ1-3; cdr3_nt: TGTGCCTGGAGTGGGACAGGGATGGGAGGAAACACCATATATTTT; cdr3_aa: CAWSGTGMGGNTIYF
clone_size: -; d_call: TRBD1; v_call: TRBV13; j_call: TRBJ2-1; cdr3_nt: TGTGCCAGCAGCTTAGGCCGGGACAGGGGAGACAATGAGCAGTTCTTC; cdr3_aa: CASSLGRDRGDNEQFF
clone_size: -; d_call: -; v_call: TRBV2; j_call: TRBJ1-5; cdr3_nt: TGTGCCAGCAGTGCGTCCACGGGTTGGCCCCAGCATTTT; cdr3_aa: CASSASTGWPQHF
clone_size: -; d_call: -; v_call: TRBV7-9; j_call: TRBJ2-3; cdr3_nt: TGTGCCAGCAAAAAATCGAGACTAGGGCCAGATACGCAGTATTTT; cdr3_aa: CASKKSRLGPDTQYF
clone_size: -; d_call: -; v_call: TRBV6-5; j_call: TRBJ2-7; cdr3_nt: TGTGCCAGCACTGCAACTAGCAGCAGTCCCTACGAGCAGTACTTC; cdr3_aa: CASTATSSSPYEQYF
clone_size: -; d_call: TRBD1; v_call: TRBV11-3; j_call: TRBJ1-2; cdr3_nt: TGTGCCAGCAGCTTAAAGAGGACAGGGTATGGCTACACCTTC; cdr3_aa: CASSLKRTGYGYTF
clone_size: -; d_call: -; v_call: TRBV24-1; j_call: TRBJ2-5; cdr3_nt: TGTGCCACCAGTGTACCTAATCAAGAGACCCAGTACTTC; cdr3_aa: CATSVPNQETQYF
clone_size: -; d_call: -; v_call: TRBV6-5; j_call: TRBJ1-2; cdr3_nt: TGTGCCAGCAGGTCGGACAGCGGGGATGGCTACACCTTC; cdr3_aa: CASRSDSGDGYTF
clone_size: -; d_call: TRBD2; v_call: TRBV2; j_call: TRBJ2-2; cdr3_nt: TGTGCCAGCCGCGGACTAGCGGGATCTGGGCTGTTTTTT; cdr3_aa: CASRGLAGSGLFF
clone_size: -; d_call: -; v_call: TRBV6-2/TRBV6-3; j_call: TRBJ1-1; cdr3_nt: TGTGCCAGCAGCGATCCAGGGAACACTGAAGCTTTCTTT; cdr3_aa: CASSDPGNTEAFF
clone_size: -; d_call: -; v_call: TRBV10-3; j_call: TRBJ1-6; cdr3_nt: TGTGCCATCAGCGGCGGTAGTGGTTCACCCCTCCACTTT; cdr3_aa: CAISGGSGSPLHF
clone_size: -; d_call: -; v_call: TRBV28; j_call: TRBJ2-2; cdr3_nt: TGTGCCAGCAGCCGAATCAGGGGAACCGGGGAGCTGTTTTTT; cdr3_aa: CASSRIRGTGELFF
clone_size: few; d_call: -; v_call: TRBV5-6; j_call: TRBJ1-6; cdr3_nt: TGTGCCAGCAGCTTGTTGACAGAGCGTAATTCACCCCTCCACTTT; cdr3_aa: CASSLLTERNSPLHF
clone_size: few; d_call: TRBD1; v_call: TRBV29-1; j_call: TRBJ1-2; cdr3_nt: TGCAGCGATAGGATAGGGGGCAGCTATGGCTACACCTTC; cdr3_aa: CSDRIGGSYGYTF
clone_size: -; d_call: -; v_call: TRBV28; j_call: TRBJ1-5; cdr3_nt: TGTGCCAGCACCCGTGTAAGGGGGAGCAATCAGCCCCAGCATTTT; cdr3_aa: CASTRVRGSNQPQHF
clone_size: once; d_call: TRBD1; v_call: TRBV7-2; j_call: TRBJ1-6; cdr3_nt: TGTGCCAGCAGTCCTCAGACAGGGGTCAGATCACCCCTCCACTTT; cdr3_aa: CASSPQTGVRSPLHF
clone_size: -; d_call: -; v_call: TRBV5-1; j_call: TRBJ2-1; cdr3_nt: TGCGCCAGCAGCTTGGCCCTGGGGGCTAATAATGAGCAGTTCTTC; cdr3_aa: CASSLALGANNEQFF
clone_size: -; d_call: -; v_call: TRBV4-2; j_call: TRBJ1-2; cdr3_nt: TGTGCCAGCAGCCAAGAGCAGGGGCGAGACTATGGCTACACCTTC; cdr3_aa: CASSQEQGRDYGYTF
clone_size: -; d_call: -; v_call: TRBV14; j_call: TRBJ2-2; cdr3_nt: TGTGCCAGCATTTCATCGGCCGGGGAGCTGTTTTTT; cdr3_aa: CASISSAGELFF
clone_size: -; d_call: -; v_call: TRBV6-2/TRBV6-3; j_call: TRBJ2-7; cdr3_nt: TGTGCCAGCAGCAACCGGGACACGCAGTACTTC; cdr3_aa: CASSNRDTQYF
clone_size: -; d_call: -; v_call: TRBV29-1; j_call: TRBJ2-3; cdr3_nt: TGCAGCGTTGAGGGGCCGAGGCGAGACACGCAGTATTTT; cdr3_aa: CSVEGPRRDTQYF
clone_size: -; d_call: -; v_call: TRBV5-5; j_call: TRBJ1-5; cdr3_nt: TGTGCCAGCAGCTTCACGGGGGCGGGGGACAATCAGCCCCAGCATTTT; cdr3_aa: CASSFTGAGDNQPQHF
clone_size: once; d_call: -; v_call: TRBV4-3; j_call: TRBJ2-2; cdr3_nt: TGCGCCAGCAGCCAAGATGGGGCGGGGCGCAACACCGGGGAGCTGTTTTTT; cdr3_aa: CASSQDGAGRNTGELFF
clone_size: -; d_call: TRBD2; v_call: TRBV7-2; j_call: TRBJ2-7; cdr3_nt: TGTGCCAGCAGCTTAGTTGCTAGCGGGAGTCTTAACTACGAGCAGTACTTC; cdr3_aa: CASSLVASGSLNYEQYF
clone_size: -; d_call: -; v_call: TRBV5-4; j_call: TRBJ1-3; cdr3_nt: TGTGCCAGCAGCTTCGTAGGAGAGGCTGGAAACACCATATATTTT; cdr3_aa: CASSFVGEAGNTIYF
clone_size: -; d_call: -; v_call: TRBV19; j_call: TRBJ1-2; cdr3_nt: TGTGCCAGTAGCTCAGGCGGGGGCGTCTACGGCTACACCTTC; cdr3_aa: CASSSGGGVYGYTF
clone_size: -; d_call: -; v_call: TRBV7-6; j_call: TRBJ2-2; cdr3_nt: TGTGCCAGCAGCCCAACCAGAGGGATGAACACCGGGGAGCTGTTTTTT; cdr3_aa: CASSPTRGMNTGELFF
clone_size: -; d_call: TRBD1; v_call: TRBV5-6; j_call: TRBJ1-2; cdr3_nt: TGTGCCAGCAGCTTGGACAGGGGAGGCTACACCTTC; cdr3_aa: CASSLDRGGYTF
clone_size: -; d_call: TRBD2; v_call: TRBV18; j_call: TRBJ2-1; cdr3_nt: TGTGCCAGCTCACCAGGACTAGCGGGAGTAGGCGAGCAGTTCTTC; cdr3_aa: CASSPGLAGVGEQFF
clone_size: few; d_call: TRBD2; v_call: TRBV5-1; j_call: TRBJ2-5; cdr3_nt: TGCGCCAGCAAGATAGCGGGAGCAGTAGAGACCCAGTACTTC; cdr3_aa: CASKIAGAVETQYF
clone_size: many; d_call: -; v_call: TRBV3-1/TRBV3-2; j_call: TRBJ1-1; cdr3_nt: TGTGCCAGCAGCCCGAGAGCAACAGGGTCGACTGAAGCTTTCTTT; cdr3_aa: CASSPRATGSTEAFF
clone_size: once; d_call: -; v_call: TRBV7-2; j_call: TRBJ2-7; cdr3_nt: TGTGCCAGCAGGGAAACAGGGACCTACGAGCAGTACTTC; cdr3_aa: CASRETGTYEQYF
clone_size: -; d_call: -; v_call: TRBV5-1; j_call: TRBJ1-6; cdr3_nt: TGCGCCAGCAGCTTGGCCGCTAGTGGCTCACCCCTCCACTTT; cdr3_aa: CASSLAASGSPLHF
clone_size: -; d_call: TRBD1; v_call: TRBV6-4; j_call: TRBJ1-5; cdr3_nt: TGTGCCAGCACCGTGGGGGACAGGAATCAGCCCCAGCATTTT; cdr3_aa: CASTVGDRNQPQHF
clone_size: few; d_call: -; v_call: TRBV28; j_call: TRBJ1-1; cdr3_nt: TGTGCCAGCAGTACCCGGAGGGAAGCTTTCTTT; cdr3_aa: CASSTRREAFF